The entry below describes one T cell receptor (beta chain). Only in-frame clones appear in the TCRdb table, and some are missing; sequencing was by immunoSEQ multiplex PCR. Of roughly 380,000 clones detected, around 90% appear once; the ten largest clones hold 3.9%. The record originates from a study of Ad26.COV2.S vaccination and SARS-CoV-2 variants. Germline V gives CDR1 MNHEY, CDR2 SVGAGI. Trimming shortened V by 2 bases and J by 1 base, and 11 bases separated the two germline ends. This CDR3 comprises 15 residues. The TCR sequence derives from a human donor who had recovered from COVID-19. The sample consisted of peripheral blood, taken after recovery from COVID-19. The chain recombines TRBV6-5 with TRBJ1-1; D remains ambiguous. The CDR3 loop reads CASSYLPRGNTEAFF. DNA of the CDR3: TGTGCCAGCAGTTACCTCCCACGAGGGAACACTGAAGCTTTCTTT.